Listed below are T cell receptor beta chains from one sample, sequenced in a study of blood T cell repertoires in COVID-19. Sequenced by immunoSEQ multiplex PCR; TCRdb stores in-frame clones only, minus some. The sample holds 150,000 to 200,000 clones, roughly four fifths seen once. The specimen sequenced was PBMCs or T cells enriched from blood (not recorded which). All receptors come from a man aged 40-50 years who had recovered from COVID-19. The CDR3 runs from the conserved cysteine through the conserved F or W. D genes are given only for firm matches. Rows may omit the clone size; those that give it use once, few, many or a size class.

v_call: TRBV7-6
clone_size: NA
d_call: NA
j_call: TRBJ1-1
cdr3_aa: CASSLPGTEAFF
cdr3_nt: TGTGCCAGCAGCTTGCCGGGGACTGAAGCTTTCTTT

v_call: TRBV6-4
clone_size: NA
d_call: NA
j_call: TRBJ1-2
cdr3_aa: CASRRSANYGYTF
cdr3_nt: TGTGCCAGCAGACGTTCGGCTAACTATGGCTACACCTTC

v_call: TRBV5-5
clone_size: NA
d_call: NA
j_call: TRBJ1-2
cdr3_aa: CASSLVGSFIDSGYTF
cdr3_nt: TGTGCCAGCAGCTTGGTCGGGAGTTTTATTGATTCTGGCTACACCTTC

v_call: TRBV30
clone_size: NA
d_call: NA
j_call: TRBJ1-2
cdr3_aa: CAWRLTGTSYGYTF
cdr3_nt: TGTGCCTGGAGATTAACAGGTACTTCCTATGGCTACACCTTC

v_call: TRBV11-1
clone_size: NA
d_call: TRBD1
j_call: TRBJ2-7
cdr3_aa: CASSLRGTGRGVEQYF
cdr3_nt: TGTGCCAGCAGCTTACGGGGGACAGGTCGGGGCGTCGAGCAGTACTTC

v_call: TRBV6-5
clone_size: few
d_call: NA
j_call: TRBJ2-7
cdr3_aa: CASEAVGDYEQYF
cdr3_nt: TGTGCCAGCGAGGCAGTGGGAGACTACGAGCAGTACTTC

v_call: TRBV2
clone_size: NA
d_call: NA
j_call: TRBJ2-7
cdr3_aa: CASSEYRGTYEQYF
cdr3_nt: TGTGCCAGCAGTGAATATCGGGGTACCTACGAGCAGTACTTC

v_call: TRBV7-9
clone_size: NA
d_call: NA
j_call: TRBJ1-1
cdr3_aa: CASSSIMTDPNTEAFF
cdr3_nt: TGTGCCAGCAGCTCTATAATGACTGACCCGAACACTGAAGCTTTCTTT

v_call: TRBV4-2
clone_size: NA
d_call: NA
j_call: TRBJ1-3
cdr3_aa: CASSQESGIKNTIYF
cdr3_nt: TGTGCCAGCAGCCAAGAGTCGGGTATAAAAAACACCATATATTTT

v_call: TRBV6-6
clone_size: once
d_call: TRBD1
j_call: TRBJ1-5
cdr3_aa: CASSQGGGQWDQPQHF
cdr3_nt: TGTGCCAGCAGTCAAGGGGGCGGGCAGTGGGATCAGCCCCAGCATTTT

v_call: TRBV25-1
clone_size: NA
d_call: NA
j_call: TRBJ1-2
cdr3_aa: CASSLSPGQGYTF
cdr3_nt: TGTGCCAGCAGTCTGTCTCCAGGGCAAGGCTACACCTTC

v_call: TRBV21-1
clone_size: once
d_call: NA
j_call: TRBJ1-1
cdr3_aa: CAPLQGKAGTEAFF
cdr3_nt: TGTGCTCCCCTCCAGGGGAAGGCAGGCACTGAAGCTTTCTTT

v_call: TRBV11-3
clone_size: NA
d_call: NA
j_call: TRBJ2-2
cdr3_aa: CASSLRGARAGELFF
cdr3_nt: TGTGCCAGCAGCTTACGCGGGGCCAGGGCCGGGGAGCTGTTTTTT

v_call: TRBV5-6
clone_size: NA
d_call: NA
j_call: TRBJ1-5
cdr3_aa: CASSYRVSNQPQHF
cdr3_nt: TGTGCCAGCAGCTACAGGGTTAGCAATCAGCCCCAGCATTTT

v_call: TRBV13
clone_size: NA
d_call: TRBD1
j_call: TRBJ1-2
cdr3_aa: CAIFGQGSTQANYGYTF
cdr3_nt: TGTGCCATTTTTGGACAGGGCAGTACCCAGGCTAACTATGGCTACACCTTC

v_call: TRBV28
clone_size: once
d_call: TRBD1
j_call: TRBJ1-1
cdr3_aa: CAFASIRDRGTVYTEAFF
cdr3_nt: TGTGCCTTCGCCTCAATCCGGGACAGGGGAACGGTGTACACTGAAGCTTTCTTT

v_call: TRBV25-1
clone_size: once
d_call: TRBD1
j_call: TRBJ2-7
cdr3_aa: CASSDGQGPSYEQYF
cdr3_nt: TGTGCCAGCAGTGACGGACAGGGCCCGTCCTACGAGCAGTACTTC

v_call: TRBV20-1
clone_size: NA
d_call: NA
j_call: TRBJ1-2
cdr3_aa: CSAKRAYGYTF
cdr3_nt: TGCAGTGCGAAGAGAGCCTATGGCTACACCTTC

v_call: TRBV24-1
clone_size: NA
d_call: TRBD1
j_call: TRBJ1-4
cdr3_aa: CATSDSGGQSEKLFF
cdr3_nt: TGTGCCACCAGTGATTCAGGGGGCCAAAGTGAAAAACTGTTTTTT

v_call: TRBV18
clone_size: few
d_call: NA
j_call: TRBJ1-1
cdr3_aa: CASSLNTLNTEAFF
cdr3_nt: TGTGCCAGCTCACTGAACACGCTGAACACTGAAGCTTTCTTT

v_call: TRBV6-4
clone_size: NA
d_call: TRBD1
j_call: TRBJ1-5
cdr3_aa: CASSSSSPTKGAAQPQHF
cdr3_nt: TGTGCCAGCAGTTCCTCAAGCCCTACAAAGGGGGCTGCTCAGCCCCAGCATTTT

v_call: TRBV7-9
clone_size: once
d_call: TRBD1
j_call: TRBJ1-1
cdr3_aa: CASRPGTGEKKAFF
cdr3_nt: TGTGCCAGCCGGCCCGGGACAGGGGAAAAGAAAGCTTTCTTT

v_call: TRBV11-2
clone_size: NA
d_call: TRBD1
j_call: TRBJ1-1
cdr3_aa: CASQTGGNTEAFF
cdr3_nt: TGTGCCAGTCAGACAGGGGGGAACACTGAAGCTTTCTTT

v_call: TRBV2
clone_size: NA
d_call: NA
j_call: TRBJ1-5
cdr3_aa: CASSDRVLDQPQHF
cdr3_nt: TGTGCCAGCAGTGACAGGGTTTTAGATCAGCCCCAGCATTTT

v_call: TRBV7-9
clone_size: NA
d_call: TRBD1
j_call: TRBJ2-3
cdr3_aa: CASSFWTGGDTDTQYF
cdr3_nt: TGTGCCAGCAGCTTTTGGACAGGGGGCGACACAGATACGCAGTATTTT

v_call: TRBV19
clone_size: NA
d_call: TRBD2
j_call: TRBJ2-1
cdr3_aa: CASSMLLAGRFNEQFF
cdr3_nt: TGTGCCAGTAGTATGTTACTAGCGGGGCGATTCAATGAGCAGTTCTTC

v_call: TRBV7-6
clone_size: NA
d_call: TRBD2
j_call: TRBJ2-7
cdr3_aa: CASSSVLSGGLYEQYF
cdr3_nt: TGTGCCAGCAGCTCCGTGTTGAGCGGGGGGCTCTACGAGCAGTACTTC

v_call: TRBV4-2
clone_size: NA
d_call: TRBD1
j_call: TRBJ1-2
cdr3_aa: CASSPEGVRGDYGYTF
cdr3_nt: TGTGCCAGCAGCCCTGAGGGTGTCAGGGGGGACTATGGCTACACCTTC

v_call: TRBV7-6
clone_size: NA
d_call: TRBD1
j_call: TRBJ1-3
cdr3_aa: CASSRYRDRSGPSDF
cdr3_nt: TGTGCCAGCAGCCGGTACCGGGACAGGTCGGGTCCCTCGGATTTT

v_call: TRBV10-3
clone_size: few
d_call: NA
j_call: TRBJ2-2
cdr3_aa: CAISARSGDTGELFF
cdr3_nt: TGTGCCATCAGTGCGAGGTCGGGGGACACCGGGGAGCTGTTTTTT

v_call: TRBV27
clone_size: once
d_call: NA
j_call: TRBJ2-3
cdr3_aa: CASRDRPGLVTDTQYF
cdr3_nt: TGTGCCAGCAGGGACCGACCGGGACTCGTCACAGATACGCAGTATTTT

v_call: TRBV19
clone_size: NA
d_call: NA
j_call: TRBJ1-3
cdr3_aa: CASRPQALSGNTIYF
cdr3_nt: TGTGCCAGTAGGCCTCAGGCACTCTCTGGAAACACCATATATTTT

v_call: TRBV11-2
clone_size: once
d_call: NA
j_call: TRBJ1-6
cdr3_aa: CASSRLRRGYNSPLHF
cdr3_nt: TGTGCCAGCAGCCGATTGCGAAGAGGGTACAATTCACCCCTCCACTTT

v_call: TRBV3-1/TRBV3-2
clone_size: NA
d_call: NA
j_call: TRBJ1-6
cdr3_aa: CASSQDHGNSPLHF
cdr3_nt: TGTGCCAGCAGCCAAGATCACGGTAATTCACCCCTCCACTTT

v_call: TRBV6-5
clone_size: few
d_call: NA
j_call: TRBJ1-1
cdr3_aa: CASSSPRAEAFF
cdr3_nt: TGTGCCAGCAGTAGTCCAAGAGCTGAAGCTTTCTTT

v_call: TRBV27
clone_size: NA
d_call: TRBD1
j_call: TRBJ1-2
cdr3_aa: CASSLHPSQTGGNYGYTF
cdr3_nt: TGTGCCAGCAGTTTACACCCATCTCAGACAGGGGGGAACTATGGCTACACCTTC

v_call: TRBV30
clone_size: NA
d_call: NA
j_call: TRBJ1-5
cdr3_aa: CAWSQEDSNQPQHF
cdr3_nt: TGTGCCTGGTCTCAAGAGGATAGCAATCAGCCCCAGCATTTT

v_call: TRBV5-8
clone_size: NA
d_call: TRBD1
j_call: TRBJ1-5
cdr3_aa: CASSLGQGTGQPQHF
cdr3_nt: TGTGCCAGCAGCTTGGGACAGGGGACGGGGCAGCCCCAGCATTTT

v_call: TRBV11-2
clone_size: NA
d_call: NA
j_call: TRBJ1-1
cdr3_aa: CASSHRQRNTEAFF
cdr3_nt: TGTGCCAGCAGCCACAGACAGCGGAACACTGAAGCTTTCTTT

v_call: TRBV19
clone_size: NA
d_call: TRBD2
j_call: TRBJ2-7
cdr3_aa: CASSILAGDYEQYF
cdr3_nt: TGTGCCAGTAGTATACTAGCGGGGGATTACGAGCAGTACTTC

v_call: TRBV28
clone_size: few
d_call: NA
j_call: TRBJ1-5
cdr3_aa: CASQGSGGQPQHF
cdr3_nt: TGTGCCTCTCAGGGGAGTGGCGGTCAGCCCCAGCATTTT

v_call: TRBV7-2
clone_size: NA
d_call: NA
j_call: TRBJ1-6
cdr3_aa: CASSPPFYYNSPLHF
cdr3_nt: TGTGCCAGCAGCCCCCCTTTCTACTATAATTCACCCCTCCACTTT

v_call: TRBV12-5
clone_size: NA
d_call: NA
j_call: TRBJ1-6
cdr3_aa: CASGSSPTAGYSPLHF
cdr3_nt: TGTGCTAGTGGTTCATCCCCGACAGCTGGATATTCACCCCTCCACTTT

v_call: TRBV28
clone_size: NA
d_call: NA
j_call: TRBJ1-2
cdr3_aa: CASSLSQGNYGYTF
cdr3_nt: TGTGCCAGCAGTTTAAGCCAGGGGAACTATGGCTACACCTTC

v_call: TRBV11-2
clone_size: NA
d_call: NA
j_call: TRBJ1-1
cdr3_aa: CASSSTAMNTEAFF
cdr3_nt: TGTGCCAGCAGCTCAACAGCAATGAACACTGAAGCTTTCTTT

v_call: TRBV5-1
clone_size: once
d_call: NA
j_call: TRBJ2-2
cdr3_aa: CASSSRGGVPSSGELFF
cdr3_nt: TGCGCCAGCAGCTCCCGTGGCGGGGTTCCGTCATCCGGGGAGCTGTTTTTT

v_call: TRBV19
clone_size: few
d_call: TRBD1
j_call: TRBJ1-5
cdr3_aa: CASSAPGQLNQPQHF
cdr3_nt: TGTGCCAGTAGTGCCCCGGGACAGTTGAATCAGCCCCAGCATTTT

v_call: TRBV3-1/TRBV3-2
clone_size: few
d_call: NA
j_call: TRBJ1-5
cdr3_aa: CASSFAGSNQPQHF
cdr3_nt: TGTGCCAGCTCGTTTGCGGGTAGCAATCAGCCCCAGCATTTT

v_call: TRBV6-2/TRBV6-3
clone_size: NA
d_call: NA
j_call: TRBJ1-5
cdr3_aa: CASSYVREAQPQHF
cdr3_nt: TGTGCCAGCAGTTACGTCAGGGAGGCACAGCCCCAGCATTTT

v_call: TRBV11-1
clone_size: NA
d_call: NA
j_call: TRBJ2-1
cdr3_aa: CASSLDSGSSGNEQFF
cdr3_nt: TGTGCCAGCAGCTTAGATAGCGGTTCTTCGGGGAATGAGCAGTTCTTC

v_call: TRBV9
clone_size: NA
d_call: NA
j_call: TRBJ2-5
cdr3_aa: CASSVGTHDIGETQYF
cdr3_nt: TGTGCCAGCAGCGTTGGGACTCACGATATTGGGGAGACCCAGTACTTC

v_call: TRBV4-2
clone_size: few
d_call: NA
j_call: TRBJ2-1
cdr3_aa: CASSTNGEGDYNEQFF
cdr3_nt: TGTGCCAGCAGCACAAACGGGGAGGGGGACTACAATGAGCAGTTCTTC